Presented here are 2 T cell receptor beta chains from one specimen sequenced in a study of T cell changes during pregnancy in multiple sclerosis. The table came from immunoSEQ multiplex PCR; TCRdb's copy has only in-frame clones and leaves some out. The sample lists 50,000 to 60,000 clones; approximately 90% were seen once. The material was CD4+ T cells from peripheral blood mononuclear cells, obtained in the third trimester of pregnancy. These receptors were obtained from a female donor with multiple sclerosis, enrolled in a pregnancy study.

The rearrangement links TRBV19 to TRBJ1-5; possibly TRBD1 for D (5 bases). Trimming shortened V by 3 bases and J by 4 bases, and 13 bases separated the two germline ends. Germline CDR1 is LNHDA and CDR2 is SQIVND (reference sequence). CDR3 length: 15 amino acids. As DNA, the CDR3 is TGTGCCAGTAGTATTAGCGGCAGGGAAAATCAGCCCCAGCATTTT. Translated, it gives CASSISGRENQPQHF.

The chain joins TRBV19 to TRBJ2-1, with TRBD2 matching over 12 bases. Germline V gene sequence: CDR1 LNHDA, CDR2 SQIVND (reference sequence). J was trimmed by 9 bases and V by 2 bases; bases with no gene match: 5. The CDR3 sequence is 15 residues long. The DNA for the CDR3 is TGTGCCAGTAGTATAACTAGCGGGAGGAGCGGTGAGCAGTTCTTC. It yields the protein CASSITSGRSGEQFF.